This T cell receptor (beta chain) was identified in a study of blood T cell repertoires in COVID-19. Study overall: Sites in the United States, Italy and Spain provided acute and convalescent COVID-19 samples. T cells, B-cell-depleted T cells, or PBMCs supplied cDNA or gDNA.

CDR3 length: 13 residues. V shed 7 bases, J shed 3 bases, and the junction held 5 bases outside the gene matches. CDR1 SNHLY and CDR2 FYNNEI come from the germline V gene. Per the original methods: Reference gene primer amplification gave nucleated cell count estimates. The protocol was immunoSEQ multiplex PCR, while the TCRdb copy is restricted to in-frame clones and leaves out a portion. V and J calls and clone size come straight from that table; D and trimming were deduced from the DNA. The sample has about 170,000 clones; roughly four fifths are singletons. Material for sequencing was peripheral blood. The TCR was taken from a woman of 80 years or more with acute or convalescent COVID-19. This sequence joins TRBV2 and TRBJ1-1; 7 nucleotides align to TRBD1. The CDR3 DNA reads TGTGCCAGCAAGGGGGCCGGGTACACTGAAGCTTTCTTT. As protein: CASKGAGYTEAFF.